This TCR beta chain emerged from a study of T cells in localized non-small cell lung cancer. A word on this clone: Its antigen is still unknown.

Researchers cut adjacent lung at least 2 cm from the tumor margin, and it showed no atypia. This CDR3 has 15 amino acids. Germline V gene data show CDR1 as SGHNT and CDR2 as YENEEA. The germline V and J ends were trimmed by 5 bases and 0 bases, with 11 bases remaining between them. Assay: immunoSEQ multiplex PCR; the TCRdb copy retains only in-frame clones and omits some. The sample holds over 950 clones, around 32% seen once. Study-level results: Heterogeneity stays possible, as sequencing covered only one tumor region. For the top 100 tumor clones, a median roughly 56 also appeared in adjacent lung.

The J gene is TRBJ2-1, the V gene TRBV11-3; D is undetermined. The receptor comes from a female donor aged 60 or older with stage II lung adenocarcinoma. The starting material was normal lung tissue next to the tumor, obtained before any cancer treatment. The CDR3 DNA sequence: TGTGCCAGCAGCCAAGTAGAAGGCTCCTACAATGAGCAGTTCTTC. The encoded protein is CASSQVEGSYNEQFF.